This entry lists 10 T cell receptor beta chains sequenced from one sample in a study of T cells expressing NK-cell markers (TCRdb year 2020). Preparation of the library involved 5' RACE. The listed sequencing device is Illumina HiSeq 2000. One entry per CDR3 protein sequence results from the TCRdb reprocessing of the reads, with DNA left out. The sample table on file contains a few hundred thousand distinct CDR3 sequences. The top ten hold roughly 1.4% of the sample. The sequenced sample was blood T cells: a sorted CD56 or NKG2C T cell subset, CD4+ or CD8+ T cells, or bulk PBMC T cells (not recorded which). Receptors originate from a woman aged 45-59 years in good health. Donor details come from another sample of the same person, matched by shared clones.

This sequence joins TRBV5-1 and TRBJ2-4. CDR3 length equals 14 residues. Germline V gives CDR1 SGHRS, CDR2 YFSETQ. This CDR3 is CASSLGQLINIQYF.

The V gene is TRBV3-1, the J gene TRBJ1-1; TCRdb proposes TRBD1, but this gene call is untestable without DNA. Germline loops: CDR1 LGHDT, CDR2 YNNKEL (reference sequence). The CDR3 sequence is 14 residues long. The CDR3 spells CASSQVGSKGEAFF.

The chain uses TRBV5-1 and TRBJ2-2; TCRdb proposes TRBD1, but this gene call is untestable without DNA. CDR1 is SGHRS, CDR2 YFSETQ, per germline. This CDR3 has 18 residues. CDR3 sequence reads: CASSLRLFRTGNTGELFF. Filled out from reference TRBV5-1 and TRBJ2-2, the complete variable domain reads KAGVTQTPRYLIKTRGQQVTLSCSPISGHRSVSWYQQTPGQGLQFLFEYFSETQRNKGNFPGRFSGRQFSNSRSEMNVSTLELGDSALYLCASSLRLFRTGNTGELFFGEGSRLTVL.

This chain links TRBV6-1 with TRBJ2-7. This CDR3 is 12 amino acids long. Germline V gene lookup returns CDR1 MNHNS and CDR2 SASEGT. The CDR3: CASSEAEYEQYF.

The V gene is TRBV9, the J gene TRBJ2-2; TCRdb reports TRBD2, a call that lacks DNA to check it against. The CDR3 runs to 15 residues. Germline V gives CDR1 SGDLS, CDR2 YYNGEE. The CDR3 region is CASSRLAANTGELFF.

CDR3: CSVEGGLQETQYF. The chain combines TRBV29-1 with TRBJ2-5. CDR1 and CDR2 (germline): SQVTM, ANQGSEA. The CDR3 totals 13 residues.

The chain has TRBV27 and TRBJ1-1; TCRdb designates TRBD1, a call that cannot be tested without DNA. The CDR3 runs 15 residues. Germline V gene sequence: CDR1 MNHEY, CDR2 SMNVEV (reference sequence). CDR3 region: CASSFPGQDPPFTFF.

The genes are TRBV28 and TRBJ2-2; TCRdb gives TRBD1 as the D gene, but with no DNA this cannot be confirmed. The CDR3 totals 13 residues. CDR1 and CDR2 from the germline V gene are MDHEN and SYDVKM. The CDR3 sequence is CASLRGTAGELFF.

This chain links TRBV20-1 with TRBJ2-1. Germline-derived CDR1 and CDR2 are DFQATT and SNEGSKA (reference sequence). There are 17 residues in the CDR3. CDR3 in amino acids: CSAYTRSTRQVYNEQFF.

The rearrangement joins TRBV5-1 to TRBJ2-6; checking the TCRdb D call of TRBD1 is not possible without DNA. CDR1 is SGHRS, CDR2 YFSETQ, per germline. CDR3 length: 18 amino acids. This chain's CDR3 is CASSLDGRVNPGANVLTF.